This TCR beta chain was captured by sequencing in a study of T cell changes during pregnancy in multiple sclerosis. Sequencing used immunoSEQ multiplex PCR; TCRdb keeps in-frame clones, though not all of them. The data show roughly 76,000 clones, 90% to 95% seen once. This CDR3 is 16 amino acids long. CDR1 is LNHDA, CDR2 SQIVND, per germline (reference sequence). Trimming left V 3 bases short and J 2 bases short, with 16 bases between. The sequenced sample was CD4+ T cells from peripheral blood mononuclear cells, obtained in the second trimester of pregnancy. The origin of this receptor is a female donor with multiple sclerosis, enrolled in a pregnancy study. The V and J genes are TRBV19 and TRBJ2-5; D is perhaps TRBD1 (6 bases). This CDR3 reads CASSMGARAGQETQYF. The CDR3 DNA reads TGTGCCAGTAGTATGGGGGCACGGGCAGGGCAAGAGACCCAGTACTTC.